This T cell receptor beta chain was sequenced in a study of response to subunit inactivated influenza vaccine. Notes on the study in general: There was a suggestion from the authors that each seasonal influenza vaccination recruits few new T cells.

Comment on this clonotype: Antigen: not known.

Germline V lookup: CDR1 DFQATT, CDR2 SNEGSKA (reference sequence). Losses at the gene ends were 1 base for V and 6 bases for J; bases not matched to a gene: 9. The CDR3 is 14 amino acids. MiXCR, run by TCRdb on the RT-PCR reads, gives a single entry per CDR3 protein. The sample carries 610,000 or so distinct CDR3 sequences, around 13% recorded once. V is TRBV20-1 and J is TRBJ2-7, with 7 bases identical to TRBD2. The sequence was collected from a man over 45 who received an inactivated influenza vaccine. Specimen: PBMCs from blood, collected 12 days after vaccination. The CDR3 region has the DNA TGCAGTGCTAGAGGGGCGGGAGTCTCCAGCGAGCAGTACTTC. Its protein is CSARGAGVSSEQYF.